This T cell receptor beta chain was found in a study of cytomegalovirus exposure and HLA in healthy donors. The CDR3 length is 18 residues. CDR1 is SGHAT and CDR2 is FQNNGV in the germline V gene. The V end lost 2 bases, the J end lost 2 bases, and 20 bases lay between the germline ends. As to this clone: The antigen is not known.

13 Jbeta primers and 60 Vbeta primers were used for the PCR. Per the study methods: There were around 80 million unique TCR beta chains by a later count, and some 11 million of them were shared. Measured with immunoSEQ multiplex PCR; TCRdb has only the in-frame clones, and not every one. V and J calls and clone size are those listed in that table; D and trimming were worked out from the DNA. The table has approximately 200,000 clones, less than 85% seen once; the top ten hold approximately 1.5%. Whole-study results and caveats: Compared with the roughly 700-donor mean, an Asian-associated ancestry cluster reportedly had fewer N-insertions, according to a later analysis. Several V segments, TRBV6-2 and TRBV6-3 among them, could not be told apart and were dropped.

The TCR sequence derives from a girl aged 5-17 years in good health and CMV-seropositive. The V and J genes are TRBV11-2 and TRBJ2-3; tentatively, D is TRBD2 (7 bases). Sequenced material: PBMCs. This chain's CDR3 is CASSLWGGPNFYTDTQYF. The DNA for the CDR3 is TGTGCCAGCAGCTTATGGGGGGGGCCCAATTTTTACACAGATACGCAGTATTTT.